The 2 T cell receptor beta chains reported below all come from one sample, sequenced in a study of beta chain features in type 1 diabetes. Study-level findings and limits: Patients with Type 1 diabetes showed moderately but significantly shorter TCRB CDR3s in all four CD4+ subsets.

Of the isolated RNA, all was reverse transcribed, and so the sequenced material was expressed TCRB transcripts. This table comes from immunoSEQ multiplex PCR, and its TCRdb copy is limited to in-frame clones, with some not included. The repertoire holds around 250,000 clones, approximately 15% seen once, with approximately 0.018% in the top ten. These receptors lack a known antigen. Sequenced input: naive CD4+ T cells from blood. The receptor set was obtained from a man aged 30 to 45 with type 1 diabetes.

The chain joins TRBV11-2 to TRBJ2-5, with unresolved D. Germline V CDR1 and CDR2: SGHAT, FQNNGV. The CDR3 sequence is 13 residues long. V lost 5 bases and J 4 bases, leaving 11 bases between the germline ends. The CDR3 bases are TGTGCCAGCAGCCAACACCAATCAGAGACCCAGTACTTC. This encodes CASSQHQSETQYF.

This clone was picked up a small number of times. The V gene is TRBV4-1, the J gene TRBJ1-1; TRBD1 aligns across 9 bases. Trimming took 0 bases from V and 0 from J; bases not matched to a gene: 5. The germline gives CDR1 MGHRA, CDR2 YSYEKL. The CDR3 length is 17 residues. CDR3 residues: CASSQDGTGSMNTEAFF. In DNA form, the CDR3 reads TGCGCCAGCAGCCAAGATGGGACAGGGAGCATGAACACTGAAGCTTTCTTT.